This T cell receptor (beta chain) originates from a study of blood T cells in healthy people across ages. On this clonotype itself: The antigen is unknown.

Study-wide points: Across samples, TCR beta diversity tracked strongly with naive T cell percentage. Unsorted PBMC material precluded a definitive naive versus antigen-experienced comparison.

About 10 milliliters of peripheral blood were drawn from each donor into EDTA-treated tubes. The use of a sample-barcoded 5' primer and a J-beta primer mix characterized a second PCR of about 7 to 12 cycles. Each sample yielded at least 2.5 million CDR3-containing paired-end reads. TCRdb recomputed calls from the 5' RACE reads with MiXCR, one row per CDR3 protein. The sample yields over a million distinct CDR3 sequences, less than 50% seen once. This clonotype was obtained from a woman aged 55-75 years in good health. Sequencing was performed on blood.

The CDR3 here is CASSLASGGGKQFF. CDR3 nucleotides: TGTGCCAGCAGCTTGGCATCCGGTGGGGGGAAGCAGTTCTTC. The chain recombines TRBV5-6 with TRBJ2-1; TRBD2 is a possible D gene (6 bases). Germline V gene lookup returns CDR1 SGHDT and CDR2 YYEEEE. The CDR3 is 14 amino acids. The V end was cut by 0 bases, the J end by 11 bases, with 15 bases between. Full variable domain (missing parts from reference TRBV5-6 and TRBJ2-1): DAGVTQSPTHLIKTRGQQVTLRCSPKSGHDTVSWYQQALGQGPQFIFQYYEEEERQRGNFPDRFSGHQFPNYSSELNVNALLLGDSALYLCASSLASGGGKQFFGPGTRLTVL.